This entry describes one TCR beta chain. The CDR3 contains 14 residues. Trimming removed 0 bases at V and 13 bases at J, with 15 bases between. Germline CDR1 MNHNS, CDR2 SASEGT. A mixed TRB-A/B primer pool amplified rearranged TRB by multiplex touch-down PCR. TCRdb re-called the multiplex PCR reads through MiXCR, storing one row per CDR3 protein. The table lists over a thousand distinct CDR3 sequences, approximately 65% of them singletons. TCR beta rearrangements were amplified from peripheral blood genomic DNA. The data belong to a study of T cell repertoires in aging, cancer and after chemotherapy. At the level of the study: Paired samples before and after chemotherapy came from chronic lymphocytic leukemia patients on fludarabine- or bendamustine-based regimens.

The receptor comes from a human donor with a blood cancer. Sequences were obtained from blood. The chain links TRBV6-1 to TRBJ1-4, with D possibly TRBD1 on 6 matching bases. CDR3 residues: CASSEALPQGSLFF. The CDR3 nucleotides read TGTGCCAGCAGTGAAGCGCTTCCGCAGGGGTCACTGTTTTTT.